These 25 T cell receptor beta chains were sequenced from one sample in a study of T cell responses to AZD1222 COVID-19 vaccine. The method was immunoSEQ multiplex PCR; TCRdb's version includes in-frame clones alone and lacks a portion of them. This table holds some 190,000 clones, 85% to 95% found once. The source material was peripheral blood, sampled on day 0 of AZD1222 vaccination. Receptors originate from an adult in good health.

The chain uses TRBV24-1 and TRBJ1-2; D is ambiguous. From germline, CDR1 is KGHDR and CDR2 SFDVKD. The CDR3 spans 13 residues. Trimming took off 6 bases at V and 2 bases at J, with 9 bases between the two ends. Here the CDR3 DNA reads TGTGCCACCAGTCCTGGCGCCAACTATGGCTACACCTTC. It is translated as CATSPGANYGYTF.

V gene TRBV19 combines with J gene TRBJ1-6, with 10 bases identical to TRBD1. The CDR3 is 17 amino acids. The V gene end was trimmed by 6 bases and the J gene end by 9 bases; junction bases not matched to a gene: 14. Germline-derived CDR1 and CDR2 are LNHDA and SQIVND (reference sequence). The CDR3 reads CASRPGQGWSMGSPLHF. The CDR3 nucleotides read TGTGCCAGTAGGCCGGGACAGGGGTGGTCCATGGGTTCACCCCTCCACTTT.

The CDR3 nucleotides are TGTGCCAGCAGCTTGGGACAGGGCTCCTATAATTCACCCCTCCACTTT. Amino acid sequence: CASSLGQGSYNSPLHF. The chain joins TRBV7-9 to TRBJ1-6, with 9 bases aligning to TRBD1. V lost 3 bases and J lost 0; bases outside the gene matches: 0. CDR1 is SEHNR, CDR2 FQNEAQ, per germline (reference sequence). The CDR3 extends over 16 amino acids.

The chain is built from TRBV27 and TRBJ1-2, with 9 bases identical to TRBD1. Unmatched junction bases numbered 11, after V lost 5 bases and J lost 4 bases. The CDR3 sequence is 16 residues long. Germline-derived CDR1 and CDR2 are MNHEY and SMNVEV (reference sequence). The CDR3 spells CASSPRTGANRYGYTF. CDR3 DNA sequence: TGTGCCAGCAGTCCGCGGACAGGGGCCAACCGCTATGGCTACACCTTC.

Only a few counts were recorded for this clone. V usage is TRBV7-2 and J usage is TRBJ1-5; D gene unclear. CDR3 length: 16 amino acids. Deletions cut 2 bases from V and 7 bases from J, with 18 bases between. CDR1 SGHTA and CDR2 FQGNSA come from the germline V gene. DNA of the CDR3: TGTGCCAGCAGCTTAAGCGGCGCGGGGAAATGGCAGCCCCAGCATTTT. It yields the protein CASSLSGAGKWQPQHF.

J is TRBJ1-2 and V is TRBV5-6; TRBD1 might be the D (5 bases). CDR1 is SGHDT and CDR2 is YYEEEE in the germline V gene. V was cut by 0 bases and J by 6 bases, with 9 bases left in between. CDR3 length: 13 residues. CDR3 coding DNA: TGTGCCAGCAGCTTGGTAGCAGGGCATGGCTACACCTTC. Translated: CASSLVAGHGYTF.

The chain couples TRBV9 to TRBJ2-1; TRBD2 aligns across 10 bases. There are 18 residues in the CDR3. Germline CDR1 reads SGDLS; CDR2 reads YYNGEE. J was trimmed by 4 bases and V by 6 bases; bases with no gene match: 16. The chain's CDR3 is CASTSSGSGGGRYNEQFF. Written as DNA, the CDR3 is TGTGCCAGCACCTCCTCTGGGAGCGGGGGGGGCCGTTACAATGAGCAGTTCTTC.

The chain couples TRBV10-2 to TRBJ1-1; 10 bases align to TRBD1. This CDR3 comprises 15 residues. Germline assignment: CDR1 WSHSY and CDR2 SAAADI. The trim removed 10 bases at V and 1 base at J, leaving 9 bases unmatched. The CDR3 nucleotides read TGCGCCACCTCGCCCCGACAGGGGGCGAACACTGAAGCTTTCTTT. Amino acid sequence: CATSPRQGANTEAFF.

The chain couples TRBV24-1 to TRBJ1-2; 9 bases fit TRBD1. Germline V gives CDR1 KGHDR, CDR2 SFDVKD. V lost 4 bases and J lost 7; bases outside the gene matches: 6. CDR3 length: 14 residues. DNA of the CDR3: TGTGCCACCAGTGAGAGGGACAGGGTTCGTGGCTACACCTTC. Translation gives CATSERDRVRGYTF.

The chain is built from TRBV5-1 and TRBJ2-1, with D perhaps matching TRBD1 or TRBD2 (5 bases each). Trimming pared 0 bases from V and 6 bases from J, leaving 13 bases between. The CDR3 has 15 amino acids. Germline V gives CDR1 SGHRS, CDR2 YFSETQ. CDR3 in DNA: TGCGCCAGCAGCTTGGTCCCGGGACCTTTCAATGAGCAGTTCTTC. It specifies CASSLVPGPFNEQFF.

The V and J genes are TRBV18 and TRBJ2-1; D may match TRBD1 or TRBD2 (5 bases each). This CDR3 has 14 residues. Germline V gene lookup returns CDR1 KGHSH and CDR2 LQKENI. Trimming left V 4 bases short and J 5 bases short, with 12 bases between. The CDR3 protein is CASSRDGNNNEQFF. The CDR3 DNA follows: TGTGCCAGCTCACGGGACGGAAATAACAATGAGCAGTTCTTC.

CDR3 nucleotide sequence: TGTGCCAGCAGTTTTAATTCCCTAGGGAATTCACCCCTCCACTTT. This codes for CASSFNSLGNSPLHF. This chain connects TRBV28 to TRBJ1-6, with D unclear. Germline CDR1 MDHEN, CDR2 SYDVKM. V was clipped by 3 bases and J by 7 bases, with 13 bases between them. CDR3 length: 15 amino acids.

The gene calls are TRBV6-5 and TRBJ1-3; D is unresolved. Germline loops: CDR1 MNHEY, CDR2 SVGAGI. Trimming took off 0 bases at V and 0 bases at J, with 9 bases between the two ends. The CDR3 has 16 amino acids. DNA of the CDR3: TGTGCCAGCAGTTACTCCGATGCAGGCTCTGGAAACACCATATATTTT. Translated, it gives CASSYSDAGSGNTIYF.

The chain links TRBV12-5 to TRBJ1-2; D remains unclear. The length of the CDR3 is 18 residues. Germline CDR1 LGHNT, CDR2 FRNRAP. Between the trimmed V and J ends, which lost 5 bases and 5 bases, there was a span of 27 bases. The CDR3 nucleotides are TGTGCTAGTGGTCCCCACGACACCAGGACCCTCGTAGAATATGGCTACACCTTC. This translates into CASGPHDTRTLVEYGYTF. Full variable domain (outside the CDR3, taken from reference TRBV12-5 and TRBJ1-2): DARVTQTPRHKVTEMGQEVTMRCQPILGHNTVFWYRQTMMQGLELLAYFRNRAPLDDSGMPKDRFSAEMPDATLATLKIQPSEPRDSAVYFCASGPHDTRTLVEYGYTFGSGTRLTVV.

This chain uses TRBV5-5 with TRBJ2-3; 10 positions match TRBD1. Trimming took 3 bases from V and 4 from J; bases not matched to a gene: 2. This CDR3 has 14 amino acids. Germline V lookup: CDR1 SGHKS, CDR2 YYEKEE (reference sequence). The CDR3 sequence: CASSSGTGADTQYF. In DNA, the CDR3 is TGTGCCAGCAGCTCCGGGACAGGGGCAGATACGCAGTATTTT.

The chain carries TRBV5-1 and TRBJ1-2, with 8 bases that match TRBD1. The CDR3 covers 14 residues. With 5 bases clipped from V and 3 bases from J, the junction kept 6 bases outside the gene matches. Germline CDR1 reads SGHRS; CDR2 reads YFSETQ. This chain's CDR3 is CASSQPGQDYGYTF. CDR3 coding DNA: TGCGCCAGCAGTCAACCGGGACAGGACTATGGCTACACCTTC.

The chain employs TRBV30 and TRBJ1-5, with D possibly matching TRBD1 (5 bases). Between the trimmed V and J ends, which lost 2 bases and 9 bases, there was a span of 14 bases. This CDR3 is built from 13 residues. CDR1 and CDR2 (germline): GTSNPN, SVGIG (reference sequence). CDR3 in DNA: TGTGCCTGGAGTTCAGCACCCCAGGGGCCCCAGCATTTT. Protein: CAWSSAPQGPQHF. Supplemented by reference TRBV30 and TRBJ1-5, the full variable domain reads SQTIHQWPATLVQPVGSPLSLECTVEGTSNPNLYWYRQAAGRGLQLLFYSVGIGQISSEVPQNLSASRPQDRQFILSSKKLLLSDSGFYLCAWSSAPQGPQHFGDGTRLSIL.

V and J are TRBV19 and TRBJ2-3, with 9 bases that match TRBD1. The CDR3 runs to 14 residues. Looked up from germline, CDR1 is LNHDA and CDR2 is SQIVND (reference sequence). The J segment lost 3 bases and the V segment lost 6 bases, leaving 4 bases of the junction unmatched. The CDR3 spells CASRTGTGTDTQYF. CDR3 in DNA: TGTGCCAGTAGGACCGGGACAGGGACAGATACGCAGTATTTT.

The chain is built from TRBV11-2 and TRBJ2-1; tentative D call: TRBD1 (6 bases). Germline CDR1 reads SGHAT; CDR2 reads FQNNGV. V lost 5 bases and J 4 bases, leaving 12 bases between the germline ends. The CDR3 has 14 residues. The CDR3: CASSIGTPYNEQFF. CDR3 bases: TGTGCCAGCAGCATCGGGACACCTTACAATGAGCAGTTCTTC.

With regard to this clone: At the DNA level, this CDR3 is encoded by other sequences in the same sample as well. CDR3: CASYGRENTEAFF. CDR3 DNA: TGTGCCTCATACGGTCGGGAGAACACTGAAGCTTTCTTT. The J gene is TRBJ1-1, the V gene TRBV2; D is uncertain. Germline V CDR1 and CDR2: SNHLY, FYNNEI. The CDR3 totals 13 residues. V was shortened by 11 bases and J by 1 base, with 14 bases between the two germline ends. The full variable domain, completed using reference TRBV2 and TRBJ1-1, is EPEVTQTPSHQVTQMGQEVILRCVPISNHLYFYWYRQILGQKVEFLVSFYNNEISEKSEIFDDQFSVERPDGSNFTLKIRSTKLEDSAMYFCASYGRENTEAFFGQGTRLTVV.

This clone was seen only once. CDR3 coding DNA: TGCGCCAGCAGCCAAGTGGGGAAGAACACTGAAGCTTTCTTT. Translation: CASSQVGKNTEAFF. J is TRBJ1-1 and V is TRBV4-1, with D unresolved. This CDR3 contains 14 residues. V was shortened by 1 base and J by 1 base, with 7 bases between the two germline ends. Germline loops: CDR1 MGHRA, CDR2 YSYEKL.

V is TRBV3-1 (or the pseudogene TRBV3-2) and J is TRBJ1-3; 8 bases agree with TRBD1. The CDR3 extends over 13 amino acids. Trimming at V came to 9 bases and at J to 6 bases, leaving 7 bases not matched to a gene. Germline V gives CDR1 LGHDT, CDR2 YNNKEL (reference sequence). DNA for the CDR3: TGTGCCAGATGCAGGGGGCATTCAAACACCATATATTTT. This encodes CARCRGHSNTIYF.

The rearrangement links TRBV7-6 to TRBJ2-6, with a possible D match to TRBD1 (6 bases). Per germline, CDR1 SGHVS and CDR2 FNYEAQ. CDR3 size: 19 residues. V lost 6 bases and J lost 0, with 21 bases in between. CDR3 amino acids: CASSPTYGRGSSGANVLTF. CDR3 nucleotides: TGTGCCAGCAGTCCAACGTACGGCAGGGGTTCCTCTGGGGCCAACGTCCTGACTTTC.

CDR3 nucleotide sequence: TGTGCCAGTAGTAGATGGGCAGTCCTGGTTAGCAATCAGCCCCAGCATTTT. This gives the protein CASSRWAVLVSNQPQHF. The chain has TRBV19 and TRBJ1-5; no definite D call. The length of the CDR3 is 17 residues. Trimming pared 4 bases from V and 0 bases from J, leaving 16 bases between. Looked up from germline, CDR1 is LNHDA and CDR2 is SQIVND (reference sequence). The full variable domain, its missing parts supplied by reference TRBV19 and TRBJ1-5, is DGGITQSPKYLFRKEGQNVTLSCEQNLNHDAMYWYRQDPGQGLRLIYYSQIVNDFQKGDIAEGYSVSREKKESFPLTVTSAQKNPTAFYLCASSRWAVLVSNQPQHFGDGTRLSIL.

CDR3 protein: CASSYSNRDGYTF. CDR3 in DNA: TGTGCCAGCAGTTACTCAAACAGGGATGGCTACACCTTC. The V call is TRBV6-5, the J call TRBJ1-2, with a tentative D call TRBD1 (6 bases). Germline loops: CDR1 MNHEY, CDR2 SVGAGI. The V end was cut by 0 bases, the J end by 6 bases, with 8 bases between. CDR3 length: 13 residues.